This T cell receptor (beta chain) was observed in a study of CD8+ T cells in alopecia areata. Extraction and reverse transcription of RNA yielded cDNA as the sequencing template. The data were produced by immunoSEQ multiplex PCR, yet TCRdb's version contains in-frame clones alone and is incomplete. This sample carries about 180,000 clones, 63% of them seen once, and the ten largest clones take 1.5% to 2%. Remarks on this clone: One end of the junction fails to match germline, which may point to a read error.

This clonotype was sampled from a human donor with alopecia areata. The material was CD4+ T cells sorted from blood, obtained at week 0.

The CDR3 nucleotides are TGTGCCAGCAGCTACTCCTTCGGGGGGGACTATGGCTACACCTTC. This gives the protein CASSYSFGGDYGYTF. The chain employs TRBV6-5 and TRBJ1-2, with D perhaps TRBD1 (5 bases). Germline V CDR1 and CDR2: MNHEY, SVGAGI. The CDR3 runs 15 residues.